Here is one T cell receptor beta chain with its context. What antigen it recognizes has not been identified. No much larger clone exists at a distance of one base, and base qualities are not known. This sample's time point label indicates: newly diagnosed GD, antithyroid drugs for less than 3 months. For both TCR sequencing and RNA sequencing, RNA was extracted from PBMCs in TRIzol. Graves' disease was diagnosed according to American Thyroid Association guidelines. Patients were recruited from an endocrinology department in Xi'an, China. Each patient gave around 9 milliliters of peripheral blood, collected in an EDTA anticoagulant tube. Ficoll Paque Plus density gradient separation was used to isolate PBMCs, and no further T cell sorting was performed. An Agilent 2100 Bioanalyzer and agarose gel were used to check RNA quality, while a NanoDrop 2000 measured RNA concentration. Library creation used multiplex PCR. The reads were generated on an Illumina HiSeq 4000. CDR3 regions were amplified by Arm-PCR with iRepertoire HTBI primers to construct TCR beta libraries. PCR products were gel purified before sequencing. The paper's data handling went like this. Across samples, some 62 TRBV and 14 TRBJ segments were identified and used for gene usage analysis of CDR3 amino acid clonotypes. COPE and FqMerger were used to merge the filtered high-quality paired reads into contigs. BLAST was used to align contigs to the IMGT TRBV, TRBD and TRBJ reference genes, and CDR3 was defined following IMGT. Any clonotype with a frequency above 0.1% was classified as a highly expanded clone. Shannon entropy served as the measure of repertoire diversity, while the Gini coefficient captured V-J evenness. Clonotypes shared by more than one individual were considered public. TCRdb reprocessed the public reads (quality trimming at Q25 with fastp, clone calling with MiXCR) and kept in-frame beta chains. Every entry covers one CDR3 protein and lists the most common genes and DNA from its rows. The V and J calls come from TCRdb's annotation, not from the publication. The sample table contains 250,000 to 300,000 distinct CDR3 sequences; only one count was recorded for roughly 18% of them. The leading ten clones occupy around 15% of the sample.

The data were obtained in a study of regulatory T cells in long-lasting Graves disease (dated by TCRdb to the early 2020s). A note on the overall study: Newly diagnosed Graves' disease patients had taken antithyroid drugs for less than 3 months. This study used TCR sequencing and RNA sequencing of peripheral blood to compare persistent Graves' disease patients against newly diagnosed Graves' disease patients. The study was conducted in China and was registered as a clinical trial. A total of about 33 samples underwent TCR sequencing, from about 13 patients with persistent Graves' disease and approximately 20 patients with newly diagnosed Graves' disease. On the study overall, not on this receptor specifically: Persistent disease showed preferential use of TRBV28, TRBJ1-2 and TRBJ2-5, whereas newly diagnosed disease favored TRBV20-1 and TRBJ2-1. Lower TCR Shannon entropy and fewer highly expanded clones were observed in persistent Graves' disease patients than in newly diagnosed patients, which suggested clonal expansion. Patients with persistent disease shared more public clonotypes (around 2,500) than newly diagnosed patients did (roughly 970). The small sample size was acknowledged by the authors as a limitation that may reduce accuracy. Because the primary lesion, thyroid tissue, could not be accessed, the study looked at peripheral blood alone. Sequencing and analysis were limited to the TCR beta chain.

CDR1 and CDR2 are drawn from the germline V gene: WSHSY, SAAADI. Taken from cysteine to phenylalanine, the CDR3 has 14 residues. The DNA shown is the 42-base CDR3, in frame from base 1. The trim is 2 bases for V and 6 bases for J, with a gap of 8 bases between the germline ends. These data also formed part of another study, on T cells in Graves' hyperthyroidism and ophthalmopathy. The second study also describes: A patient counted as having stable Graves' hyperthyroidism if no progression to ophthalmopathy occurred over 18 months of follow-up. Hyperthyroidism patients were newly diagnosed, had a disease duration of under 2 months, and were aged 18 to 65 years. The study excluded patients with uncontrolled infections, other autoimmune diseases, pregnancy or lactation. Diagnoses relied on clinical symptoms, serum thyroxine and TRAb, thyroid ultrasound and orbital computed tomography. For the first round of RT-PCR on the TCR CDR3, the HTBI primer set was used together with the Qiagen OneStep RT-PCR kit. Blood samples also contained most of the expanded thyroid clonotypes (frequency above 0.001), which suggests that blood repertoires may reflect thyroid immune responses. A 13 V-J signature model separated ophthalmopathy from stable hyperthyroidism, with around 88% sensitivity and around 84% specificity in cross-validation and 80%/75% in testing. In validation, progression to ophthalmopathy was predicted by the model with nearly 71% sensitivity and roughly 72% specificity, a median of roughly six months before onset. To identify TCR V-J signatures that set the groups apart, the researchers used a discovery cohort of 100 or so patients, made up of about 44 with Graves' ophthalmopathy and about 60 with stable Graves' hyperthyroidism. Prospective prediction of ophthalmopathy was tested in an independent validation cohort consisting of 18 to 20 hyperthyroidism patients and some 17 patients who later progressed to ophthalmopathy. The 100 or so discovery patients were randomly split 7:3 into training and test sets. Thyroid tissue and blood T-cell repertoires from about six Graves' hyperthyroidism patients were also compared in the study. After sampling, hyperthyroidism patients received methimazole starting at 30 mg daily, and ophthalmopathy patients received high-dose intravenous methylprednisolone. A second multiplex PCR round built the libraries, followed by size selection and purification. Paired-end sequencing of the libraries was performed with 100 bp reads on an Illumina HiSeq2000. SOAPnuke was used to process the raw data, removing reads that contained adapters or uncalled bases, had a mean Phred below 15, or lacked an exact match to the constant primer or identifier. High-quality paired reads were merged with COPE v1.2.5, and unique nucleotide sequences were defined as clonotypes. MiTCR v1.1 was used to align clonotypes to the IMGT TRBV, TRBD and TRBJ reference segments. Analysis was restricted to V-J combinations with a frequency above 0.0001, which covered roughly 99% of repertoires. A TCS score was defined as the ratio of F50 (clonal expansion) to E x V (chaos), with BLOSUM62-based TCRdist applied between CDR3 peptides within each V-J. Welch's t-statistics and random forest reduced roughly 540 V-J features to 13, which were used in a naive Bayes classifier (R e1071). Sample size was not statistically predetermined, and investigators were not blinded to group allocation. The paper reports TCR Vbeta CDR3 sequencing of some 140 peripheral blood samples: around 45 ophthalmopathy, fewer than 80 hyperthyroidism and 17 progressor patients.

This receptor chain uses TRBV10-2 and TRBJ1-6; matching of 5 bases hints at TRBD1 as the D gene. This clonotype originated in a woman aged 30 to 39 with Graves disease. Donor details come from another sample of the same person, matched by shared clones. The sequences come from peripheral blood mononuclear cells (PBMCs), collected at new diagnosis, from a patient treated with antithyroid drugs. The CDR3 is CASSEGTVNSPLHF. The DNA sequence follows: TGCGCCAGCAGTGAGGGGACGGTTAATTCACCCCTCCACTTT.